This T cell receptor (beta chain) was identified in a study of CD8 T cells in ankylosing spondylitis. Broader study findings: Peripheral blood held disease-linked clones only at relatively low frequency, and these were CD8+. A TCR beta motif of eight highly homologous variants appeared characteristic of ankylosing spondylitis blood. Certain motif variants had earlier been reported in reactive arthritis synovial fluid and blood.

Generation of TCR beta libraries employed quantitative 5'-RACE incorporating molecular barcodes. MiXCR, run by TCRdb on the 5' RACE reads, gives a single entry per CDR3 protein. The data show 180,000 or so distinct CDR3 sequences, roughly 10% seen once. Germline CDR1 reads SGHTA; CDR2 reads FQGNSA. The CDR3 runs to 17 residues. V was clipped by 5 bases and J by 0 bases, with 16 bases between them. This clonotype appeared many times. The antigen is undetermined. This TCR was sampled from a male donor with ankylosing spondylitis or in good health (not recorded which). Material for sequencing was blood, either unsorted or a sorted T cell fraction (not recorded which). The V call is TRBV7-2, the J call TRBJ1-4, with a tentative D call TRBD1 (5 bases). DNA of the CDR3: TGTGCCAGCAGCCCTTGGGGCGGCTACGCAACTAATGAAAAACTGTTTTTT. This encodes CASSPWGGYATNEKLFF.